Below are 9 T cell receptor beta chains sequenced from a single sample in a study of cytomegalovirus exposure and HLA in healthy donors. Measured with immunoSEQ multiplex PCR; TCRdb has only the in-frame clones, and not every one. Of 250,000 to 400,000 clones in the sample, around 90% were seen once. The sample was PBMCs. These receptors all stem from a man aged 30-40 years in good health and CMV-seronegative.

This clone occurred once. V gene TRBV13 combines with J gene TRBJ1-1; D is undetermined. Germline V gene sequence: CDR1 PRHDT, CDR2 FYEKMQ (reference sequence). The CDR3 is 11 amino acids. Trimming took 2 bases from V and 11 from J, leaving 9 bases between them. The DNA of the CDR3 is TGTGCCAGCAGCTTATCTCGAGGGGCTTTCTTT. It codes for CASSLSRGAFF.

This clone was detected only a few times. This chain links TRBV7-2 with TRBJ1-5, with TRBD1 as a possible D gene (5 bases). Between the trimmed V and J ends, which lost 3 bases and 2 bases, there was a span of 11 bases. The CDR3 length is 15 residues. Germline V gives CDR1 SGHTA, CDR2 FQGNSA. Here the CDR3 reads CASSFKPGGNQPQHF. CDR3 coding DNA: TGTGCCAGCAGCTTTAAGCCGGGGGGCAATCAGCCCCAGCATTTT.

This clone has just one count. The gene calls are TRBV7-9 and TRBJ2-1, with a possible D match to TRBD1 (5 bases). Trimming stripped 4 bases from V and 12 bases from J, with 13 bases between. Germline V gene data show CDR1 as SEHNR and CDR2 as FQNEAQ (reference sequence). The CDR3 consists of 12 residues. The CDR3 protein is CASSSQGMGQFF. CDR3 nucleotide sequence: TGTGCCAGCAGCTCCCAGGGTATGGGGCAGTTCTTC.

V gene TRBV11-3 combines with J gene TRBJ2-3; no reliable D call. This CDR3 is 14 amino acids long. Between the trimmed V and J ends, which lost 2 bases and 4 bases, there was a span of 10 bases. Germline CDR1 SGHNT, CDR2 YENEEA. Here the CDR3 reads CASSLPPPADTQYF. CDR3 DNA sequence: TGTGCCAGCAGCTTACCCCCTCCCGCAGATACGCAGTATTTT.

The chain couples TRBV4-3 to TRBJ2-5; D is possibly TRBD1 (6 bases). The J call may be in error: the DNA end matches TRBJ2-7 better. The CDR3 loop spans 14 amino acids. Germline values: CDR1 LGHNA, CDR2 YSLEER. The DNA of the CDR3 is TGCGCCAGCAGCCAAGGTACCACAGGGTACGAGCAGTACTTC. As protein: CASSQGTTGYEQYF.

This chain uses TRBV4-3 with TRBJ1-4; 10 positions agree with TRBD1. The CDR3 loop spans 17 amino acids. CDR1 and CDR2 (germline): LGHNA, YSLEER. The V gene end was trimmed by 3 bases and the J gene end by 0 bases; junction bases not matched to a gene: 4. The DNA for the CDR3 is TGCGCCAGCAGCCAGACAGGGGGCCTGGCAACTAATGAAAAACTGTTTTTT. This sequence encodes CASSQTGGLATNEKLFF.

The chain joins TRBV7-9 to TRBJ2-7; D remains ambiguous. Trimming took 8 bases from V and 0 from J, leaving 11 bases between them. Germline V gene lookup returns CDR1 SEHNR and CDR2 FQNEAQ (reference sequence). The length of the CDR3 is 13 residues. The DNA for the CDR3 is TGTGCCAGCGAACCCCTCAGCTCCTACGAGCAGTACTTC. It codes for CASEPLSSYEQYF.

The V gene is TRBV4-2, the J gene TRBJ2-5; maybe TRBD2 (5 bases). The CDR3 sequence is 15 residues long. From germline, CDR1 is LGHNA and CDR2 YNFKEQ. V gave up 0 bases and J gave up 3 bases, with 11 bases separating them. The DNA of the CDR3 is TGTGCCAGCAGCCAAGAAGGGAGCAGCAAAGAGACCCAGTACTTC. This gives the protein CASSQEGSSKETQYF.

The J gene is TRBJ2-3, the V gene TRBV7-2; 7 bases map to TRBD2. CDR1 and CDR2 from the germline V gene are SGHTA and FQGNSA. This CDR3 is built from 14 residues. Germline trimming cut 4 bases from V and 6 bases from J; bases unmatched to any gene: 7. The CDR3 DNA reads TGTGCCAGCAGCTATGGACTAGTCAGTGATACGCAGTATTTT. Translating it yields CASSYGLVSDTQYF.